These 8 T cell receptor beta chains originate from one sample sequenced in a study of cytomegalovirus exposure and HLA in healthy donors. PCR involved 60 Vbeta and 13 Jbeta primers. Here immunoSEQ multiplex PCR was the method, and the copy in TCRdb shows in-frame clones only, minus some. This sample has roughly 190,000 clones, with approximately 86% found just once. Sequenced: PBMCs. The source is a woman aged 18-30 years in good health and CMV-seronegative.

This clone was observed once. The CDR3 region is CASIRQGYNTEAFF. The CDR3 DNA sequence: TGTGCCAGCATCCGACAGGGATACAACACTGAAGCTTTCTTT. This rearrangement joins TRBV6-1 to TRBJ1-1, with TRBD1 matching 7 bases. J lost 2 bases, V lost 7 bases, and 7 bases had no gene match. CDR3 size: 14 residues. The germline gives CDR1 MNHNS, CDR2 SASEGT.

The J gene is TRBJ2-1, the V gene TRBV5-4; 10 bases line up with TRBD2. V gave up 4 bases and J gave up 3 bases; unmatched junction bases: 7. Germline V lookup: CDR1 SGHNT, CDR2 YYREEE (reference sequence). The CDR3 consists of 16 residues. The CDR3 DNA reads as TGTGCCAGCAGCACGGGGGCTAGCGGGAGCTACAATGAGCAGTTCTTC. This codes for CASSTGASGSYNEQFF.

The chain combines TRBV7-6 with TRBJ2-2, with 7 bases fitting TRBD2. There are 14 residues in the CDR3. CDR1 and CDR2 from the germline V gene are SGHVS and FNYEAQ. After removal of 5 bases from V and 6 bases from J, the junction contained 6 bases not matched to a gene. CDR3 in amino acids: CASSPGLGAGELFF. The CDR3 coding sequence is TGTGCCAGCAGCCCCGGACTAGGGGCCGGGGAGCTGTTTTTT.

This clone came up a few times. The chain links TRBV25-1 to TRBJ2-3; 10 nucleotides agree with TRBD2. The CDR3 is 16 residues long. CDR1 is MGHDK, CDR2 SYGVNS, per germline. J lost 2 bases, V lost 3 bases, and 5 bases had no gene match. Here the CDR3 reads CASSEASGGPTDTQYF. The DNA for the CDR3 is TGTGCCAGCAGTGAGGCTAGCGGGGGACCCACAGATACGCAGTATTTT.

The CDR3 DNA reads TGTGCCAGCTCACCGAGGGACAGGGCGAACACTGAAGCTTTCTTT. Its protein product is CASSPRDRANTEAFF. The genes are TRBV18 and TRBJ1-1; 9 positions agree with TRBD1. The CDR3 loop spans 15 amino acids. Germline-derived CDR1 and CDR2 are KGHSH and LQKENI. J lost 1 base, V lost 3 bases, and 3 bases had no gene match.

V gene TRBV7-8 combines with J gene TRBJ2-7; the match to TRBD1 covers 11 bases. V dropped 3 bases and J dropped 6; count of bases not matched to a gene: 1. CDR3 length: 13 residues. Germline-derived CDR1 and CDR2 are SGHVS and FQNEAQ. CDR3 sequence reads: CASSLDRGREQYF. The CDR3 coding sequence is TGTGCCAGCAGCTTGGACAGGGGGCGCGAGCAGTACTTC.

The chain recombines TRBV10-3 with TRBJ1-6; no clear D gene. The ends were cut back, 6 bases at V and 9 bases at J, with 18 bases in the middle. The CDR3 consists of 15 residues. Germline CDR1 reads ENHRY; CDR2 reads SYGVKD. This CDR3 reads CAIRVDRTTGSPLHF. DNA of the CDR3: TGTGCCATCAGGGTCGACCGGACTACGGGTTCACCCCTCCACTTT.

The chain is built from TRBV27 and TRBJ1-4; the D gene is possibly TRBD1 (5 bases). The CDR3 is 16 residues long. Germline lookup yields CDR1 MNHEY and CDR2 SMNVEV (reference sequence). Trimming left V 3 bases short and J 4 bases short, with 15 bases between. CDR3 in amino acids: CASSFGRGRVNEKLFF. DNA of the CDR3: TGTGCCAGCAGTTTCGGGCGGGGACGGGTTAATGAAAAACTGTTTTTT.